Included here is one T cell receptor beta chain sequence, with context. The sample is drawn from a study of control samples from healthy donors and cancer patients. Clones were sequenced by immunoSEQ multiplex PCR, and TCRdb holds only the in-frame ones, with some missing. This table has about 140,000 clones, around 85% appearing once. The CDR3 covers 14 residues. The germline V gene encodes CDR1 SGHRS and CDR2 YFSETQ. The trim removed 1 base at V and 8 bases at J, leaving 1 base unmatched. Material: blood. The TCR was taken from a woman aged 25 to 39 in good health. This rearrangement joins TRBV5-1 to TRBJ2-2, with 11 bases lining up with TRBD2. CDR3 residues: CASSLTSGGGELFF. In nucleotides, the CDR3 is TGCGCCAGCAGCTTGACTAGCGGGGGAGGGGAGCTGTTTTTT.